This T cell receptor (beta chain) originates from a study of regulatory T cells in long-lasting Graves disease (dated by TCRdb to about 2021). Background for the entire study: Antithyroid drugs had been taken for less than 3 months by newly diagnosed Graves' disease patients. A total of around 35 samples underwent TCR sequencing, from roughly 13 patients with persistent Graves' disease and 20 or so patients with newly diagnosed Graves' disease. The study was registered as a clinical trial and conducted in China. Persistent Graves' disease patients were compared with newly diagnosed Graves' disease patients by peripheral blood TCR sequencing and RNA sequencing. Here is what the overall study found, with its caveats: TRBV28, TRBJ1-2 and TRBJ2-5 were preferentially used in persistent disease, while TRBV20-1 and TRBJ2-1 were favored in newly diagnosed disease. Sequencing and analysis were restricted to the TCR beta chain. Only peripheral blood was studied, because thyroid tissue, the primary lesion, was inaccessible. The authors acknowledged the small sample size as a limitation that may reduce accuracy. Compared with newly diagnosed patients, persistent Graves' disease patients had lower TCR Shannon entropy and fewer highly expanded clones, which suggests clonal expansion. More public clonotypes were shared among persistent patients (roughly 2,700) than among newly diagnosed patients (approximately 1,000).

In light of the paper, this sample's time point label describes: newly diagnosed GD, antithyroid drugs for less than 3 months. For both TCR sequencing and RNA sequencing, RNA was extracted from PBMCs using TRIzol. Graves' disease was diagnosed according to American Thyroid Association guidelines. Recruitment of patients was carried out at an endocrinology department in Xi'an, China. Each patient gave approximately 9.7 milliliters of peripheral blood, collected in an EDTA anticoagulant tube. Ficoll Paque Plus density gradient separation was used to isolate PBMCs, and no further T cell sorting was performed. RNA quality was checked with an Agilent 2100 Bioanalyzer and agarose gel, and concentration with a NanoDrop 2000. This clonotype was seen ten or more times. It has no known antigen specificity. The sample holds no much larger clone one base away, and base qualities are not on file. Including the terminal cysteine and phenylalanine, the CDR3 comprises 15 residues. The entry retains the CDR3 DNA only, 45 bases that are in frame from base 1. Trimmed from V: 10 bases; trimmed from J: 1 base; junction bases lacking a gene match: 10. CDR1 and CDR2 (MDHEN, SYDVKM) derive from the germline V gene.

The receptor library was made with multiplex PCR. Sequencing instrument: Illumina HiSeq 4000. To build TCR beta libraries, CDR3 regions were amplified by Arm-PCR using iRepertoire HTBI primers. Before sequencing, the PCR products underwent gel purification. Regarding the original processing steps: Gene usage analysis of CDR3 amino acid clonotypes relied on the roughly 60 TRBV and fewer than 15 TRBJ segments identified across samples. Filtered high-quality paired reads were merged into contigs using COPE and FqMerger. BLAST was used to align contigs to the IMGT TRBV, TRBD and TRBJ reference genes, and CDR3 was defined following IMGT. Clonotypes above 0.1% frequency were classified as highly expanded clones. Shannon entropy served as the measure of repertoire diversity, while the Gini coefficient captured V-J evenness. Clonotypes shared by more than one individual were considered public. Using fastp trimming at Q25 and MiXCR clonotype assembly, TCRdb reanalyzed the public sequencing data and kept in-frame beta chains. All rows with the same CDR3 protein become a single entry with the most common DNA and genes. The V and J calls here are based on TCRdb, not the publication. The sample contains 450,000 to 600,000 distinct CDR3 sequences, 15% to 20% of them found a single time. Of the sample, 10% to 15% is held by the ten largest clones.

In addition, the sample was reused for a study of T cells in Graves' hyperthyroidism and ophthalmopathy. That second publication adds: Stable Graves' hyperthyroidism was defined as no progression to ophthalmopathy during 18 months of follow-up. The hyperthyroidism patients were between 18 and 65 years old and newly diagnosed, with a disease duration of less than 2 months. The study excluded patients with uncontrolled infections, other autoimmune diseases, pregnancy or lactation. Diagnoses relied on clinical symptoms, serum thyroxine and TRAb, thyroid ultrasound and orbital computed tomography. The first round of RT-PCR for the TCR CDR3 was performed with the HTBI primer set and the Qiagen OneStep RT-PCR kit. Most expanded thyroid clonotypes (frequency above 0.001) were also detected in blood, suggesting blood repertoires may reflect thyroid immune responses. A 13 V-J signature model separated ophthalmopathy from stable hyperthyroidism, with just over 85% sensitivity and approximately 81% specificity in cross-validation and 80%/75% in testing. In validation, the model predicted progression to ophthalmopathy a median of approximately 6.3 months before onset, with around 70% sensitivity and about 72% specificity. A discovery cohort of about a hundred patients, about 40 with Graves' ophthalmopathy and under 60 with stable Graves' hyperthyroidism, was used to find distinguishing TCR V-J signatures. Prospective prediction of ophthalmopathy was tested in an independent validation cohort consisting of roughly 19 hyperthyroidism patients and about 17 patients who later progressed to ophthalmopathy. The approximately 95 discovery patients were divided at random into training and test sets in a 7:3 ratio. In addition, the study compared T-cell repertoires in thyroid tissue and in blood from five or six Graves' hyperthyroidism patients. Once sampling was done, hyperthyroidism patients were given methimazole at a starting dose of 30 mg daily, whereas ophthalmopathy patients were given high-dose intravenous methylprednisolone. Libraries were constructed in a second round of multiplex PCR, after which size selection and purification were carried out. Sequencing of the libraries was done on an Illumina HiSeq2000 using paired-end 100 bp reads. SOAPnuke was used to process the raw data, throwing out any read that contained adapters or uncalled bases, had a mean Phred below 15, or lacked an exact constant-primer or identifier match. COPE v1.2.5 was used to merge the high-quality paired reads, and each unique nucleotide sequence was defined as a clonotype. MiTCR v1.1 was used to align the clonotypes against IMGT TRBV, TRBD and TRBJ reference segments. Analysis was restricted to V-J combinations with a frequency above 0.0001, which covered 99% to 99.2% of repertoires. A TCS score was defined as the ratio between F50 (clonal expansion) and ExV (chaos), using BLOSUM62-based TCRdist between CDR3 peptides within each V-J. Welch's t-statistics and random forest reduced several hundred V-J features to 13, which were used in a naive Bayes classifier (R e1071). Sample size was not statistically predetermined, and investigators were not blinded to group allocation. The paper describes TCR Vbeta CDR3 sequencing of 130 to 150 peripheral blood samples, made up of 43 ophthalmopathy patients, 70 to 75 hyperthyroidism patients and 17 progressor patients.

The sample in question was peripheral blood mononuclear cells (PBMCs), obtained at new diagnosis, from a patient treated with antithyroid drugs. The rearranged chain carries TRBV28 and TRBJ2-1; TRBD1 agrees with 7 junctional bases. The sequence was collected from a middle-aged man with Graves disease. Donor details come from another sample of the same person, matched by shared clones. CDR3 protein: CATTRDRNSYNEQFF. The nucleotide sequence reads TGTGCCACCACCCGGGACAGAAATTCCTACAATGAGCAGTTCTTC.